The next 2 T cell receptor beta chains were all read from a single sample in a study of T cells in Graves' hyperthyroidism and ophthalmopathy. RNA transcripts were the template for amplifying TCR beta CDR3 regions. TCR CDR3 underwent first-round RT-PCR with the HTBI primer set. TCRdb re-analysed the multiplex PCR reads in MiXCR, keeping a single row per CDR3 protein. Among 500,000 to 750,000 distinct CDR3 sequences listed, 11% to 15% were seen once. The sample was blood. These receptors were obtained from a woman younger than 35 with Graves' ophthalmopathy.

The chain recombines TRBV4-1 with TRBJ1-3; D remains unclear. This CDR3 is 17 amino acids long. Deletions cut 4 bases from V and 4 bases from J, with 20 bases between. The germline V gene encodes CDR1 MGHRA and CDR2 YSYEKL. The CDR3 sequence: CASSRHSFWPLGNTIYF. In DNA, the CDR3 is TGCGCCAGCAGCCGACACAGTTTTTGGCCCCTCGGAAACACCATATATTTT.

About this clonotype itself: A much larger clone sits a single nucleotide away, making a read error possible. The rearrangement links TRBV6-2 or TRBV6-3 to TRBJ2-7; maybe TRBD2 (5 bases). From germline, CDR1 is MNHEY and CDR2 SVGEGT. The CDR3 is 14 residues long. Trimming pared 0 bases from V and 2 bases from J, leaving 8 bases between. This CDR3 reads CASSYSYGTYEQYF. The CDR3 bases are TGTGCCAGCAGTTACTCGTACGGGACCTACGAGCAGTACTTC.